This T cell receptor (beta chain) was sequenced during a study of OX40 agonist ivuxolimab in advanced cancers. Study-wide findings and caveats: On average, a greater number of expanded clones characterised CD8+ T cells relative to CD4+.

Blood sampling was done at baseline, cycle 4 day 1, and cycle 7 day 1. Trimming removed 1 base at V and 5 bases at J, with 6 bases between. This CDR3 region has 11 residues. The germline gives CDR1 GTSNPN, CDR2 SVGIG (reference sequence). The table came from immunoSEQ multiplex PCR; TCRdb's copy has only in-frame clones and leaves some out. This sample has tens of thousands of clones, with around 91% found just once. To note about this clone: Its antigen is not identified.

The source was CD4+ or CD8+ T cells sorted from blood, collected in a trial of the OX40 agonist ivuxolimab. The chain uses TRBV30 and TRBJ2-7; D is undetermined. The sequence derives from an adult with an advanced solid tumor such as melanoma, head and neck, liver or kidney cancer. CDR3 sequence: CAWSEMHEQYF. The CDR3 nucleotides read TGTGCCTGGAGTGAGATGCACGAGCAGTACTTC. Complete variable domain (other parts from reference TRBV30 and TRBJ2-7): SQTIHQWPATLVQPVGSPLSLECTVEGTSNPNLYWYRQAAGRGLQLLFYSVGIGQISSEVPQNLSASRPQDRQFILSSKKLLLSDSGFYLCAWSEMHEQYFGPGTRLTVT.